This is a list of T cell receptor beta chains from one sample in a study of beta chain features in type 1 diabetes. Repertoires were generated with immunoSEQ multiplex PCR, while TCRdb's copy carries only in-frame clones and drops some. The table includes hundreds of thousands of clones, roughly 16% detected once. The specimen was naive CD4+ T cells from blood. The receptors shown here come from a man younger than 35 in good health. CDR3s include the opening cysteine and the closing phenylalanine or tryptophan. Each record gives: D gene, V gene, clone size, J gene, CDR3 protein, CDR3 DNA. The D gene is left open where the match is weak. For some rows the clone size is stated as once, few or many, or as a class when expanded; others skip it.

D: .; V: TRBV19; size: few; J: TRBJ2-2; CDR3: CASRMKKGGGELFF; DNA: TGTGCCAGTAGGATGAAGAAGGGCGGCGGGGAGCTGTTTTTT
D: .; V: TRBV18; size: .; J: TRBJ2-5; CDR3: CASSPGIQETQYF; DNA: TGTGCCAGCTCACCCGGGATTCAAGAGACCCAGTACTTC
D: .; V: TRBV28; size: .; J: TRBJ1-3; CDR3: CASSSLPGNTIYF; DNA: TGTGCCAGCAGTTCCCTTCCAGGGAACACCATATATTTT
D: .; V: TRBV7-2; size: .; J: TRBJ1-3; CDR3: CASSLPDWYSGNTIYF; DNA: TGTGCCAGCAGCTTGCCGGACTGGTACTCTGGAAACACCATATATTTT
D: .; V: TRBV28; size: few; J: TRBJ1-2; CDR3: CASSLKGGYTF; DNA: TGTGCCAGCAGTTTAAAGGGTGGCTACACCTTC
D: .; V: TRBV10-3; size: .; J: TRBJ1-5; CDR3: CAISGTSNQPQHF; DNA: TGTGCCATCAGTGGGACAAGCAATCAGCCCCAGCATTTT
D: TRBD1; V: TRBV7-2; size: .; J: TRBJ2-7; CDR3: CASSTRAGGPYEQYF; DNA: TGTGCCAGCAGTACGCGGGCAGGGGGACCCTACGAGCAGTACTTC
D: .; V: TRBV28; size: few; J: TRBJ1-1; CDR3: CASSLRGQAFF; DNA: TGTGCCAGCAGTTTGCGGGGACAAGCTTTCTTT
D: .; V: TRBV7-9; size: .; J: TRBJ1-1; CDR3: CASSLWVNTEAFF; DNA: TGTGCCAGCAGCTTATGGGTGAACACTGAAGCTTTCTTT
D: .; V: TRBV7-6; size: .; J: TRBJ1-1; CDR3: CASSTSSQSGTEAFF; DNA: TGTGCCAGCAGCACGAGCTCCCAATCGGGCACTGAAGCTTTCTTT
D: TRBD2; V: TRBV4-3; size: .; J: TRBJ2-3; CDR3: CASSGLATDTQYF; DNA: TGCGCCAGCAGCGGACTAGCGACAGATACGCAGTATTTT
D: TRBD1; V: TRBV6-5; size: once; J: TRBJ1-2; CDR3: CASRRQGAYGYTF; DNA: TGTGCCAGCAGGAGACAGGGGGCTTATGGCTACACCTTC
D: .; V: TRBV4-2; size: .; J: TRBJ2-7; CDR3: CASSQDSYYEQYF; DNA: TGTGCCAGCAGCCAGGATAGTTATTACGAGCAGTACTTC
D: TRBD1; V: TRBV29-1; size: few; J: TRBJ2-2; CDR3: CSVEGQGRAGELFF; DNA: TGCAGCGTTGAGGGACAGGGGCGGGCCGGGGAGCTGTTTTTT
D: .; V: TRBV30; size: .; J: TRBJ1-1; CDR3: CAWTVSEDTEAFF; DNA: TGTGCCTGGACGGTTAGTGAGGACACTGAAGCTTTCTTT
D: TRBD1; V: TRBV7-3; size: .; J: TRBJ2-1; CDR3: CASSFLPGGAYEQFF; DNA: TGTGCCAGCAGCTTCCTCCCAGGGGGCGCGTATGAGCAGTTCTTC
D: .; V: TRBV7-9; size: few; J: TRBJ2-7; CDR3: CASSPTSGPYEQYF; DNA: TGTGCCAGCAGCCCTACTTCGGGTCCCTACGAGCAGTACTTC